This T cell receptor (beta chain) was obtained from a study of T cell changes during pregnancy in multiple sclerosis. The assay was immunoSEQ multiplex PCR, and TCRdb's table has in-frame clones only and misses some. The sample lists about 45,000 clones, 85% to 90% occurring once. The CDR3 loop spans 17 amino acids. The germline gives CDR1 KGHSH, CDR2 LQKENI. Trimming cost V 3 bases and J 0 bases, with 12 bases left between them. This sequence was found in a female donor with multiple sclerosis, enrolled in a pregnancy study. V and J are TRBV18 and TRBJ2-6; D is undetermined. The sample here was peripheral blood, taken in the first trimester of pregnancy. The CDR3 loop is CASSPRPVNSGANVLTF. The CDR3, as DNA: TGTGCCAGCTCACCCCGCCCAGTGAACTCTGGGGCCAACGTCCTGACTTTC.